This T cell receptor beta chain originates from a study of blood T cell repertoires in COVID-19. About the study: Acute and convalescent COVID-19 specimens originated in the United States, Italy and Spain.

Looked up from germline, CDR1 is SGDLS and CDR2 is YYNGEE. The length of the CDR3 is 14 residues. V lost 0 bases to trimming and J lost 7 bases; unmatched junction nucleotides: 3. Original data processing: Researchers report that nucleated cell counts were estimated from reference gene primer amplification. The protocol was immunoSEQ multiplex PCR, while the TCRdb copy is restricted to in-frame clones and leaves out a portion. V and J calls and clone size are given by that table; D and trimming were obtained from the DNA. The sample shows 180,000 or so clones, 70% to 80% of them seen only once. This clone has a handful of counts.

The rearrangement joins TRBV9 to TRBJ2-2; 7 positions match TRBD2. Input material: peripheral blood. This clonotype was sampled from a woman aged 45-65 years with active or convalescent COVID-19. CDR3 bases: TGTGCCAGCAGCGTAGCGGGAGGAAGCGGGGAGCTGTTTTTT. Translated: CASSVAGGSGELFF.